The sample holds many counts of the clone carrying this TCR beta chain. Antigen: not known. These data are taken from a study of blood T cells in healthy people across ages. Findings and caveats of the study: A greater number of naive CD4+ cells and higher diversity distinguished long-lived donors from aged donors.

V lost 4 bases and J lost 2, with 8 bases in between. The CDR3 extends over 12 amino acids. Germline-derived CDR1 and CDR2 are SQVTM and ANQGSEA. Combining a sample-barcoded 5' primer with a J-beta primer mix, a second PCR ran for about 7 to 11 cycles. TCRdb reanalysed the 5' RACE reads using MiXCR and keeps one entry per CDR3 protein. This sample has roughly 930,000 distinct CDR3 sequences; around 46% occur once, and the top ten carry around an eighth. The chain combines TRBV29-1 with TRBJ1-2; D is undetermined. The sequence came from a man in his thirties or forties in good health. The sequenced material came from blood. The CDR3 sequence is CSVGSVNYGYTF. The DNA of the CDR3 is TGCAGCGTTGGGTCAGTAAACTATGGCTACACCTTC.